This T cell receptor (beta chain) was found in a study of cytomegalovirus exposure and HLA in healthy donors. Assay: immunoSEQ multiplex PCR; the TCRdb copy retains only in-frame clones and omits some. Found here are 160,000 or so clones, 85% to 90% of them singletons; the top ten hold approximately 1.4%. Per the germline V gene, CDR1 is SQVTM and CDR2 is ANQGSEA. The CDR3 runs 14 residues. V lost 5 bases and J lost 8; bases outside the gene matches: 6. Sequences were obtained from PBMCs. The source of this sequence is a woman in her twenties or thirties in good health and CMV-seronegative. The chain uses TRBV29-1 and TRBJ2-1; 13 bases fit TRBD2. CDR3 protein: CSVRPGLAGYEQFF. CDR3 bases: TGCAGCGTTAGACCGGGACTAGCGGGATATGAGCAGTTCTTC.